The 14 T cell receptor beta chains reported below all come from one sample, sequenced in a study of T cell changes during pregnancy in multiple sclerosis. TCRdb keeps only in-frame clones here, not all; method: immunoSEQ multiplex PCR. The sample shows about 75,000 clones, 90% to 95% of them seen only once. Sequences were derived from CD4+ T cells from peripheral blood mononuclear cells, sampled before pregnancy. These receptors were collected from a female donor with multiple sclerosis, enrolled in a pregnancy study.

The CDR3 reads CASSLSGLLNYGYTF. Written as DNA, the CDR3 is TGCGCCAGCAGCTTGAGCGGGCTTCTTAACTATGGCTACACCTTC. V is TRBV5-1 and J is TRBJ1-2; D is ambiguous. Germline V gene sequence: CDR1 SGHRS, CDR2 YFSETQ. This CDR3 comprises 15 residues. Trimming took off 1 base at V and 1 base at J, with 11 bases between the two ends.

The chain couples TRBV19 to TRBJ2-1; 15 nucleotides line up with TRBD2. Germline values: CDR1 LNHDA, CDR2 SQIVND (reference sequence). Trimming took 4 bases from V and 7 from J; bases not matched to a gene: 5. CDR3 length: 16 residues. The CDR3 bases are TGTGCCAGTAGTACGGGACTAGCGGGAGGCGGTAATGAGCAGTTCTTC. Translating gives CASSTGLAGGGNEQFF.

This chain joins TRBV11-3 and TRBJ2-3, with 10 bases matching TRBD2. The CDR3 covers 15 residues. Losses at the gene ends were 2 bases for V and 6 bases for J; bases not matched to a gene: 5. CDR1 is SGHNT, CDR2 YENEEA, per germline. The CDR3 DNA is TGTGCCAGCAGCTTAAGCGGGGGGGCCAGGGATACGCAGTATTTT. Encoded protein: CASSLSGGARDTQYF. Filled out from reference TRBV11-3 and TRBJ2-3, the complete variable domain reads EAGVVQSPRYKIIEKKQPVAFWCNPISGHNTLYWYLQNLGQGPELLIRYENEEAVDDSQLPKDRFSAERLKGVDSTLKIQPAELGDSAVYLCASSLSGGARDTQYFGPGTRLTVL.

The genes are TRBV4-1 and TRBJ2-1; TRBD2 matches at 8 bases. Germline CDR1 and CDR2: MGHRA and YSYEKL. The V gene end was trimmed by 2 bases and the J gene end by 6 bases; junction bases not matched to a gene: 6. The CDR3 contains 15 residues. The chain's CDR3 is CASSQTDGRGNEQFF. In DNA, the CDR3 is TGCGCCAGCAGCCAAACTGACGGGAGGGGCAATGAGCAGTTCTTC.

The chain couples TRBV7-2 to TRBJ2-3, with TRBD2 matching over 12 bases. With 5 bases clipped from V and 2 bases from J, the junction kept 8 bases outside the gene matches. Germline loops: CDR1 SGHTA, CDR2 FQGNSA. This CDR3 region has 17 residues. CDR3 region: CASSKDLAGGYTDTQYF. DNA for the CDR3: TGTGCCAGCAGCAAGGATCTAGCGGGGGGGTACACAGATACGCAGTATTTT. Full variable domain (missing parts from reference TRBV7-2 and TRBJ2-3): GAGVSQSPSNKVTEKGKDVELRCDPISGHTALYWYRQSLGQGLEFLIYFQGNSAPDKSGLPSDRFSAERTGGSVSTLTIQRTQQEDSAVYLCASSKDLAGGYTDTQYFGPGTRLTVL.

This clone was seen only a few times. The chain is built from TRBV7-3 and TRBJ2-4, with 7 bases identical to TRBD1. The CDR3 is 13 residues long. The germline gives CDR1 SGHTA, CDR2 FQGTGA. Losses at the gene ends were 1 base for V and 9 bases for J; bases not matched to a gene: 3. DNA for the CDR3: TGTGCCAGCAGCTTAATAGGGGGCGGCATTCAGTACTTC. Translating gives CASSLIGGGIQYF.

This clone was seen once. The chain has TRBV6-5 and TRBJ2-1, with 9 bases lining up with TRBD2. Germline V lookup: CDR1 MNHEY, CDR2 SVGAGI. This CDR3 is 15 amino acids long. The V and J ends lost 6 bases and 0 bases, in that order; junction bases with no gene match: 3. CDR3 sequence reads: CASRTSGPSYNEQFF. CDR3 DNA: TGTGCCAGCAGGACTAGCGGTCCCTCCTACAATGAGCAGTTCTTC.

The V call is TRBV2, the J call TRBJ2-5; weak D call: TRBD2 (5 bases). Germline V CDR1 and CDR2: SNHLY, FYNNEI. V shed 5 bases and J shed 2 bases, with 12 bases lying between them. The CDR3 contains 14 residues. CDR3 bases: TGTGCCAGCAGTCCGACTAAACCTCAAGAGACCCAGTACTTC. Its protein is CASSPTKPQETQYF.

The chain has TRBV5-1 and TRBJ2-2; 8 bases align to TRBD1. V dropped 5 bases and J dropped 4; count of bases not matched to a gene: 10. Germline values: CDR1 SGHRS, CDR2 YFSETQ. The CDR3 is made up of 16 amino acids. The CDR3 DNA reads as TGCGCCAGCAGACCCCCGGGACAGGATCGCACCGGGGAGCTGTTTTTT. Translating it yields CASRPPGQDRTGELFF.

V and J are TRBV7-8 and TRBJ2-1, with 11 bases lining up with TRBD2. CDR3 length equals 17 residues. In germline, CDR1 is SGHVS, CDR2 FQNEAQ. The V and J ends lost 0 bases and 2 bases, in that order; junction bases with no gene match: 3. The CDR3 loop reads CASSLAIAGGTYNEQFF. The CDR3 coding sequence is TGTGCCAGCAGCTTAGCGATAGCGGGGGGGACCTACAATGAGCAGTTCTTC.

This clone was seen once. The rearrangement joins TRBV5-5 to TRBJ2-1; D may be TRBD2 (6 bases). Trimming removed 2 bases at V and 2 bases at J, with 11 bases between. The CDR3 extends over 15 amino acids. Germline V gene lookup returns CDR1 SGHKS and CDR2 YYEKEE (reference sequence). DNA of the CDR3: TGTGCCAGCAGCTTCGGACTAAAAACCTACAATGAGCAGTTCTTC. It specifies CASSFGLKTYNEQFF. Complete variable domain (other parts from reference TRBV5-5 and TRBJ2-1): DAGVTQSPTHLIKTRGQQVTLRCSPISGHKSVSWYQQVLGQGPQFIFQYYEKEERGRGNFPDRFSARQFPNYSSELNVNALLLGDSALYLCASSFGLKTYNEQFFGPGTRLTVL.

V gene TRBV4-1 combines with J gene TRBJ2-7; D perhaps matches TRBD1 (6 bases). The V and J ends lost 1 base and 3 bases respectively, with 10 bases between them. CDR3 length: 14 residues. From germline, CDR1 is MGHRA and CDR2 YSYEKL. The CDR3 DNA reads TGCGCCAGCAGCCAAGGTCAGGGGCTCTACGAGCAGTACTTC. As protein: CASSQGQGLYEQYF.

This clone was counted a single time. J is TRBJ2-7 and V is TRBV19, with D maybe TRBD2 (5 bases). The CDR3 is 12 amino acids. Trimming pared 5 bases from V and 4 bases from J, leaving 9 bases between. Germline V lookup: CDR1 LNHDA, CDR2 SQIVND (reference sequence). CDR3 amino acids: CASSQTGYEQYF. The CDR3 DNA reads TGTGCCAGTAGTCAGACGGGATACGAGCAGTACTTC.

V and J are TRBV7-8 and TRBJ2-6, with 9 bases identical to TRBD2. The V gene end was trimmed by 2 bases and the J gene end by 3 bases; junction bases not matched to a gene: 11. Looked up from germline, CDR1 is SGHVS and CDR2 is FQNEAQ. CDR3 size: 19 residues. The CDR3 DNA sequence: TGTGCCAGCAGCTTATTATTACGTCTAGCGGGACGTGGGGCCAACGTCCTGACTTTC. Translating it yields CASSLLLRLAGRGANVLTF.